A selection of T cell receptor beta chains follows, all from one sample in a study of pediatric ulcerative colitis. Sequencing was performed with immunoSEQ multiplex PCR; in TCRdb, only in-frame clones are kept and a portion is missing. The sample shows tens of thousands of clones, around 73% of them seen only once. The sequencing sample was made of gut tissue. Source of these receptors: a boy between 10 and 17 years old with moderate ulcerative colitis. CDR3s include the opening cysteine and the closing phenylalanine or tryptophan. The order of the fields is J gene, D gene, V gene, clone size, CDR3 protein, CDR3 DNA. A D gene is named only where the DNA matches it firmly. For some rows the clone size is stated as once, few or many, or as a class when expanded; others skip it.

TRBJ2-4,.,TRBV6-6,few,CASSYGTAKNIQYF,TGTGCCAGCAGTTACGGGACAGCCAAAAACATTCAGTACTTC
TRBJ1-4,TRBD1,TRBV5-1,.,CASSLTGGVVGEKLFF,TGCGCCAGCAGCTTGACAGGGGGAGTAGTGGGTGAAAAACTGTTTTTT
TRBJ1-1,.,TRBV29-1,.,CSVEVSREVPEAFF,TGCAGCGTTGAAGTATCCAGGGAGGTCCCTGAAGCTTTCTTT
TRBJ1-5,.,TRBV25-1,.,CASSSAWDQPQHF,TGTGCCAGCAGTTCCGCCTGGGATCAGCCCCAGCATTTT
TRBJ2-7,.,TRBV7-6,.,CASSLGFSANYEQYF,TGTGCCAGCAGCTTAGGATTTAGCGCAAACTACGAGCAGTACTTC
TRBJ1-1,.,TRBV30,.,CAWSVGSGAFF,TGTGCCTGGAGTGTGGGGTCGGGCGCTTTCTTT
TRBJ2-2,.,TRBV6-4,.,CATAKQGFGNTGELFF,TGTGCCACCGCGAAACAGGGATTTGGGAACACCGGGGAGCTGTTTTTT
TRBJ2-7,TRBD2,TRBV19,once,CASSIGRRAGAYEQYF,TGTGCCAGTAGTATCGGCCGCCGCGCGGGAGCATACGAGCAGTACTTC
TRBJ2-7,.,TRBV5-6,.,CASRSGGSYEQYF,TGTGCCAGCAGGTCCGGGGGATCCTACGAGCAGTACTTC
TRBJ1-2,.,TRBV21-1,.,CASSKGRGHYGYTF,TGTGCCAGCAGCAAAGGAAGGGGACACTATGGCTACACCTTC
TRBJ2-7,TRBD2,TRBV7-9,few,CASSLPLHTSGGNYEQYF,TGTGCCAGCAGCTTACCCCTTCACACTAGCGGGGGAAACTACGAGCAGTACTTC
TRBJ2-2,.,TRBV11-2,.,CASSSEFGELFF,TGTGCCAGCAGCTCCGAGTTCGGGGAGCTGTTTTTT
TRBJ2-7,.,TRBV11-3,.,CASSLDSGTNSWNEQYF,TGTGCCAGCAGCTTAGACTCGGGGACGAACAGTTGGAACGAGCAGTACTTC
TRBJ2-7,TRBD2,TRBV6-6,once,CASSYGSGRGYEQYF,TGTGCCAGCAGTTATGGTAGCGGGAGGGGTTACGAGCAGTACTTC
TRBJ1-3,.,TRBV5-1,.,CASSQDGDLYGNTIYF,TGCGCCAGCAGCCAAGACGGAGACCTTTATGGAAACACCATATATTTT
TRBJ2-7,.,TRBV27,.,CASRGTAEYGQQYF,TGTGCCAGCAGGGGGACTGCAGAGTACGGTCAGCAGTACTTC
TRBJ1-1,.,TRBV27,once,CASAGGQFYTEAFF,TGTGCCAGCGCAGGCGGACAGTTCTACACTGAAGCTTTCTTT
TRBJ1-4,.,TRBV11-3,.,CASSLTALATNEKLFF,TGTGCCAGCAGCCTAACCGCCCTTGCAACTAATGAAAAACTGTTTTTT
TRBJ1-2,TRBD1,TRBV6-5,.,CASSYETGPYYGYTF,TGTGCCAGCAGTTACGAGACAGGGCCTTACTATGGCTACACCTTC
TRBJ2-1,.,TRBV6-1,few,CASSEPGGAYNEQFF,TGTGCCAGCAGTGAACCCGGGGGCGCGTACAATGAGCAGTTCTTC
TRBJ1-1,.,TRBV4-3,.,CASSQFQRTNTEAFF,TGCGCCAGCAGCCAATTTCAGCGGACGAACACTGAAGCTTTCTTT
TRBJ2-1,.,TRBV11-2,.,CASSLDGVRLRSYNEQFF,TGTGCCAGCAGCTTAGATGGGGTTAGACTGAGATCCTACAATGAGCAGTTCTTC
TRBJ1-5,.,TRBV6-1,.,CASISVGTNQPQHF,TGTGCCAGCATCTCGGTAGGCACTAATCAGCCCCAGCATTTT
TRBJ1-1,.,TRBV6-5,.,CASSYTRGTEAFF,TGTGCCAGCAGTTACACAAGAGGCACTGAAGCTTTCTTT
TRBJ1-2,TRBD1,TRBV6-1,.,CASSESRTGVRGYTF,TGTGCCAGCAGTGAATCTAGGACAGGGGTCCGAGGCTACACCTTC
TRBJ2-1,.,TRBV14,once,CASSQERAGGRLAVPNEQFF,TGTGCCAGCAGCCAAGAGCGAGCAGGGGGCCGACTAGCGGTTCCCAATGAGCAGTTCTTC
TRBJ1-5,.,TRBV5-1,.,CASSWGAGVDQPQHF,TGCGCCAGCAGCTGGGGAGCGGGGGTAGATCAGCCCCAGCATTTT
TRBJ2-1,.,TRBV2,.,CASISAVSYNEQFF,TGTGCCAGCATTTCGGCGGTCTCCTACAATGAGCAGTTCTTC
TRBJ1-2,.,TRBV18,few,CASSQGLTSRGSPYGYTF,TGTGCCAGCTCTCAAGGACTCACTTCCAGGGGATCCCCCTATGGCTACACCTTC
TRBJ1-2,.,TRBV19,few,CASSKDRLYGYTF,TGTGCCAGTAGTAAGGACCGACTCTATGGCTACACCTTC
TRBJ1-6,.,TRBV6-5,.,CASNWGGENSPLHF,TGTGCCAGCAATTGGGGGGGAGAGAATTCACCCCTCCACTTT
TRBJ2-2,.,TRBV7-9,medium-sized,CASSRLNTGELFF,TGTGCCAGCAGCCGACTTAACACCGGGGAGCTGTTTTTT
TRBJ2-3,.,TRBV19,.,CASSIVETDTQYF,TGTGCCAGTAGTATAGTAGAGACAGATACGCAGTATTTT
TRBJ2-1,TRBD2,TRBV5-1,.,CASSPGLEFEQFF,TGCGCCAGCAGCCCGGGACTAGAATTCGAGCAGTTCTTC
TRBJ2-1,.,TRBV28,.,CASRGRAGHSYNEQFF,TGTGCCAGCAGAGGTAGAGCGGGACACTCCTACAATGAGCAGTTCTTC
TRBJ1-2,.,TRBV7-8,.,CASSPRFGIPGYGYTF,TGTGCCAGCAGCCCCCGTTTTGGAATCCCGGGGTATGGCTACACCTTC
TRBJ2-3,TRBD1,TRBV30,.,CAWSIADRAADTQYF,TGTGCCTGGAGTATCGCCGACAGGGCGGCAGATACGCAGTATTTT
TRBJ2-5,.,TRBV29-1,few,CSVEDRTGPGETQYF,TGCAGCGTTGAAGACCGTACAGGGCCCGGAGAGACCCAGTACTTC
TRBJ2-3,TRBD2,TRBV7-9,once,CASSFSGGRADTQYF,TGTGCCAGCAGCTTTAGCGGGGGGCGGGCAGATACGCAGTATTTT
TRBJ1-2,.,TRBV19,.,CASSAESYGYTF,TGTGCCAGTAGTGCGGAAAGTTATGGCTACACCTTC
TRBJ2-7,TRBD1,TRBV28,.,CASSPGTGSSYEQYF,TGTGCCAGCAGCCCTGGGACAGGTAGCTCCTACGAGCAGTACTTC
TRBJ1-1,.,TRBV19,.,CASRPVGGEAFF,TGTGCCAGTAGGCCCGTCGGGGGTGAGGCTTTCTTT
TRBJ2-2,.,TRBV6-5,.,CASRPGQLNTGELFF,TGTGCCAGCAGACCGGGACAACTAAACACCGGGGAGCTGTTTTTT
TRBJ1-1,.,TRBV29-1,.,CSVGTGSPEAFF,TGCAGCGTTGGGACGGGGAGCCCTGAAGCTTTCTTT
TRBJ2-3,.,TRBV10-2,.,CASSGYTSTDTQYF,TGCGCCAGCAGTGGGTATACTAGCACAGATACGCAGTATTTT
TRBJ2-7,TRBD2,TRBV27,.,CASSSPISGRKGEQYF,TGTGCCAGCAGTTCCCCCATTAGCGGGAGGAAGGGCGAGCAGTACTTC
TRBJ2-2,TRBD1,TRBV2,.,CASRDRTGTGELFF,TGTGCCAGCAGGGACAGGACGGGCACCGGGGAGCTGTTTTTT
TRBJ2-3,.,TRBV9,.,CASSLVMDTQYF,TGTGCCAGCAGCCTCGTCATGGATACGCAGTATTTT
TRBJ2-5,.,TRBV29-1,.,CSVVDGQRQETQYF,TGCAGCGTTGTAGACGGACAGCGCCAAGAGACCCAGTACTTC
TRBJ2-2,.,TRBV5-1,.,CASRRRPEDTGELFF,TGCGCCAGCAGAAGGAGGCCCGAGGACACCGGGGAGCTGTTTTTT
TRBJ1-3,.,TRBV28,.,CASSRIQDTSGNTIYF,TGTGCCAGCAGTCGCATACAGGATACCTCTGGAAACACCATATATTTT
TRBJ1-1,.,TRBV5-5,.,CASSRIGMSGAFF,TGTGCCAGCAGCCGCATTGGAATGAGCGGAGCTTTCTTT
TRBJ2-7,.,TRBV7-8,.,CASSLVWWAGKSYEQYF,TGTGCCAGCAGCTTAGTCTGGTGGGCAGGAAAAAGCTACGAGCAGTACTTC
TRBJ1-2,.,TRBV6-5,.,CASRHRENYGYTF,TGTGCCAGCAGGCACAGGGAGAACTATGGCTACACCTTC
TRBJ1-3,.,TRBV19,few,CASRLTGASGNTIYF,TGTGCCAGTAGATTGACAGGAGCCTCTGGAAACACCATATATTTT
TRBJ1-1,.,TRBV5-1,.,CASSLVGPSNTEAFF,TGCGCCAGCAGCTTGGTGGGACCCTCGAACACTGAAGCTTTCTTT
TRBJ2-5,TRBD2,TRBV30,.,CAWGLAGVETQYF,TGTGCCTGGGGCCTAGCGGGAGTGGAGACCCAGTACTTC
TRBJ2-1,TRBD1,TRBV30,.,CAWSVRDRDNEQFF,TGTGCCTGGAGTGTACGGGACAGGGACAATGAGCAGTTCTTC
TRBJ1-1,.,TRBV30,.,CAWTWVLDTEAFF,TGTGCCTGGACTTGGGTTTTGGACACTGAAGCTTTCTTT
TRBJ2-3,TRBD2,TRBV6-1,.,CASSGPTMKGGMTDTQYF,TGTGCCAGCAGTGGGCCGACGATGAAGGGAGGGATGACAGATACGCAGTATTTT